Listed below are T cell receptor beta chains from one sample, sequenced in a study of cytomegalovirus exposure and HLA in healthy donors. Clones were sequenced by immunoSEQ multiplex PCR, and TCRdb holds only the in-frame ones, with some missing. The sample yields under 150,000 clones, more than 80% seen once. The sequenced sample consisted of PBMCs. The receptors shown here come from a woman aged 40 to 49 in good health and CMV-seropositive. The CDR3 runs from the conserved cysteine through the conserved F or W. A D gene is named only where the DNA matches it firmly. Not every row has a clone size; where given, it reads once, few, many or a size class.

j_call	clone_size	v_call	d_call	cdr3_aa	cdr3_nt
TRBJ2-3	-	TRBV7-2	-	CASRQVATDTQYF	TGTGCCAGCAGACAGGTGGCAACAGATACGCAGTATTTT
TRBJ1-2	-	TRBV7-3	-	CASSLTGYYGYTF	TGTGCCAGCAGCCTCACAGGGTACTATGGCTACACCTTC
TRBJ2-7	-	TRBV9	TRBD1	CASSVGTGGPYEQYF	TGTGCCAGCAGCGTAGGGACAGGGGGGCCCTACGAGCAGTACTTC
TRBJ2-1	-	TRBV5-1	TRBD1	CASSLDRDREANEQFF	TGCGCCAGCAGCTTAGACCGGGACAGGGAAGCCAATGAGCAGTTCTTC
TRBJ1-4	-	TRBV7-2	TRBD1	CASSSRDRGLEKLFF	TGTGCCAGCAGCTCCAGGGACAGGGGGCTTGAAAAACTGTTTTTT
TRBJ1-6	-	TRBV5-5	-	CASSLDQGSPLHF	TGTGCCAGCAGCTTGGATCAGGGTTCACCCCTCCACTTT
TRBJ2-7	few	TRBV2	-	CASTQRLLKTYEQYF	TGTGCCAGCACTCAGAGGCTGCTAAAGACCTACGAGCAGTACTTC
TRBJ2-5	-	TRBV9	-	CASSDPSGETQYF	TGTGCCAGCAGCGACCCCTCCGGGGAGACCCAGTACTTC
TRBJ1-1	-	TRBV7-9	-	CASSLAHQGNTEAFF	TGTGCCAGCAGCTTAGCCCACCAGGGTAACACTGAAGCTTTCTTT
TRBJ2-1	-	TRBV29-1	TRBD2	CSVFGGLAGVGSYNEQFF	TGCAGCGTTTTCGGAGGACTAGCGGGAGTTGGGTCCTACAATGAGCAGTTCTTC